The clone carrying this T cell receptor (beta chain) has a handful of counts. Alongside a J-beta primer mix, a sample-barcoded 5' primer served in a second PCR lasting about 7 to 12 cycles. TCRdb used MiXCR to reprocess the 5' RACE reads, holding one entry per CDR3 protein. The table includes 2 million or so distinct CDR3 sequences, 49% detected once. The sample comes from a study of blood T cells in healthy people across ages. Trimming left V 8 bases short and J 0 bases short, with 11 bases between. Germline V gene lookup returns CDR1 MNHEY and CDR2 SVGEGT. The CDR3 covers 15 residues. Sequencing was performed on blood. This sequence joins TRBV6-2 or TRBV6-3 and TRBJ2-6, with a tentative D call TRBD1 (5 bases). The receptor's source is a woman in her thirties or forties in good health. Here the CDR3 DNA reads TGTGCCAGCTCCCACAGGTTCTCTGGGGCCAACGTCCTGACTTTC. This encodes CASSHRFSGANVLTF.